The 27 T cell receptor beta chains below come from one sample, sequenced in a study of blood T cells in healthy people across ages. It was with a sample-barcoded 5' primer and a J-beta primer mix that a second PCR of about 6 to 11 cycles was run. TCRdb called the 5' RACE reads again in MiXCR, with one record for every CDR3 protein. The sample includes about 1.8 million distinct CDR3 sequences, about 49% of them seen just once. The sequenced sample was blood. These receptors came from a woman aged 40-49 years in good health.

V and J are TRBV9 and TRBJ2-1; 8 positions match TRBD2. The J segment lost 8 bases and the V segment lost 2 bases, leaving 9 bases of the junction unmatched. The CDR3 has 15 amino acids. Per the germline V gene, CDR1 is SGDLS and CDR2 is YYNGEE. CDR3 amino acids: CASSVSGVLFDEQFF. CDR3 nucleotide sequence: TGTGCCAGCAGCGTTAGCGGGGTTCTTTTTGATGAGCAGTTCTTC.

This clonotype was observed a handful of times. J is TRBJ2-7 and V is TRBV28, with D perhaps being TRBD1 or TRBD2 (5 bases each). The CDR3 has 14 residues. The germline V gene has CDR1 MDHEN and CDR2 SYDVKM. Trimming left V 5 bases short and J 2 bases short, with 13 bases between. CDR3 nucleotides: TGTGCCAGCAGTACCGGGACGGATGCCTACGAGCAGTACTTC. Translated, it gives CASSTGTDAYEQYF.

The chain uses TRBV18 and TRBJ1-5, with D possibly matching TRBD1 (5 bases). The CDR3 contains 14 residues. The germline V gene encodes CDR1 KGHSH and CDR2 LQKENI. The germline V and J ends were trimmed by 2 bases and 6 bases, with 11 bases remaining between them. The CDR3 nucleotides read TGTGCCAGCTCACCAGGGACTCAGGGTCAGCCCCAGCATTTT. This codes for CASSPGTQGQPQHF.

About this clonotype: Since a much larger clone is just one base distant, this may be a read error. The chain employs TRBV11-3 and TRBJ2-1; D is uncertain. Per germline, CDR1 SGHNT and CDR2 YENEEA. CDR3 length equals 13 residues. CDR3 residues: CAGSLGFYNEQFF. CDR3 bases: TGTGCCGGCAGCTTAGGGTTTTACAATGAGCAGTTCTTC.

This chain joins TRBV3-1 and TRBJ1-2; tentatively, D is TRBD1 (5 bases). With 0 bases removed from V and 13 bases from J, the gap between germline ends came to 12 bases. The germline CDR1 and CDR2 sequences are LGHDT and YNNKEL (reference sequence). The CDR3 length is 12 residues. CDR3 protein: CASSQDPGAATF. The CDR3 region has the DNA TGTGCCAGCAGCCAAGATCCCGGGGCCGCCACCTTC.

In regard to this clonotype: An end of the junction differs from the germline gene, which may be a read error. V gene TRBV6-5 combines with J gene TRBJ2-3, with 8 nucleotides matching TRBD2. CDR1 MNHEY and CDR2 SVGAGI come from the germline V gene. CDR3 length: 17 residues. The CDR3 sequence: CTSSSSGASGCPDTQYF. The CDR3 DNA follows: TGTACCAGCAGCTCCTCCGGGGCTAGCGGGTGCCCGGATACGCAGTATTTT.

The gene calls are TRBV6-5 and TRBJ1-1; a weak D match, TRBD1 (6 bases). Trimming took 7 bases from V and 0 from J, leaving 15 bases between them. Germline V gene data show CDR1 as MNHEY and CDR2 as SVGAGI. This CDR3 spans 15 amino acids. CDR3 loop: CASNGQPSMNTEAFF. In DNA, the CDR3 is TGTGCCAGCAACGGACAGCCCAGCATGAACACTGAAGCTTTCTTT.

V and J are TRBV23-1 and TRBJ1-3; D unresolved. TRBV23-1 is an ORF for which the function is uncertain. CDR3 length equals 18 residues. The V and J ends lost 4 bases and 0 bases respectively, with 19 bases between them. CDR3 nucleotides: TGCGCCAGCAGTCGCATTCCATTTAGGGCTCACTCTGGAAACACCATATATTTT. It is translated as CASSRIPFRAHSGNTIYF.

In nucleotides, the CDR3 is TGTGCCAGCAGCTCCCGCGATGTCAGGGCACAAGAGACCCAGTACTTC. This gives the protein CASSSRDVRAQETQYF. This sequence joins TRBV11-1 and TRBJ2-5, with TRBD1 as a possible D gene (5 bases). Per the germline V gene, CDR1 is SGHAT and CDR2 is FQDESV (reference sequence). CDR3 length: 16 residues. Trimming cost V 4 bases and J 2 bases, with 17 bases left between them.

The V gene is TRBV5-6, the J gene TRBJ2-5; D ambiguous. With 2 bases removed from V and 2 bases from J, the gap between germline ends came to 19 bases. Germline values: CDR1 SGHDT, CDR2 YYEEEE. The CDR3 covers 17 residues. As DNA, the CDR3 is TGTGCCAGCAGCTTTAGCCGGGTGGGCAGCCTACAAGAGACCCAGTACTTC. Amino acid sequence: CASSFSRVGSLQETQYF.

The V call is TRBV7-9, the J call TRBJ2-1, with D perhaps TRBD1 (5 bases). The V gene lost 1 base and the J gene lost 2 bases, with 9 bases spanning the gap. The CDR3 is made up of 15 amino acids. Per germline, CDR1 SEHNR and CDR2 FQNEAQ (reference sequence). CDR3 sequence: CASSLVQAPYNEQFF. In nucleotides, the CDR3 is TGTGCCAGCAGCTTAGTACAGGCCCCCTACAATGAGCAGTTCTTC.

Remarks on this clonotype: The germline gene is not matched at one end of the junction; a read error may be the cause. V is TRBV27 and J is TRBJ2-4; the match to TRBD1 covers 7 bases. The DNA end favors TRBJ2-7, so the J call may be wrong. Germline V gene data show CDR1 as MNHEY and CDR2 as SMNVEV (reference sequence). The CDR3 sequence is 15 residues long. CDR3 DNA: TGTGCCTGCAGTTTAGAGGGGGCCGAGGGCTACGAGCAGTACTTC. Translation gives CACSLEGAEGYEQYF.

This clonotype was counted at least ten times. The CDR3 region is CASSGVVRQGKNIQYF. The CDR3 DNA sequence: TGTGCCAGCAGCGGAGTCGTTCGACAGGGCAAAAACATTCAGTACTTC. The rearrangement links TRBV7-2 to TRBJ2-4; 7 nucleotides match TRBD1. The CDR3 covers 16 residues. The junction had 10 bases not matched to a gene; V was cut back by 5 bases and J by 3 bases. Germline V gene lookup returns CDR1 SGHTA and CDR2 FQGNSA.

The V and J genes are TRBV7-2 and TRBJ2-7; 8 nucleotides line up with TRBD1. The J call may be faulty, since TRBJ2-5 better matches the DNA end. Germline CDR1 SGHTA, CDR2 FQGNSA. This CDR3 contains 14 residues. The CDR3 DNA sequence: TGTGCCAGCAGCTTAGCGCGAGACAGGGGGACCCAGTACTTC. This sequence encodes CASSLARDRGTQYF.

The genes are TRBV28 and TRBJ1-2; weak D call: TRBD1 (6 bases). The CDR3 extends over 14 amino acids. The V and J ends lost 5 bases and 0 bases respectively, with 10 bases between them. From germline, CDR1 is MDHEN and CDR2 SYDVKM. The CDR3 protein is CASSDRTANYGYTF. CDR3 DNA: TGTGCCAGCAGTGACAGGACAGCTAACTATGGCTACACCTTC.

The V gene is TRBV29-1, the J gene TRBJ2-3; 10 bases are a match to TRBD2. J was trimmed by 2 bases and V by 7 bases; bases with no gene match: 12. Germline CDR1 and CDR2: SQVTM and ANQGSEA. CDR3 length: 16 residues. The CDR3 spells CSAKRIAGGSTDTQYF. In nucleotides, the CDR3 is TGCAGCGCGAAAAGAATAGCGGGGGGTTCCACAGATACGCAGTATTTT.

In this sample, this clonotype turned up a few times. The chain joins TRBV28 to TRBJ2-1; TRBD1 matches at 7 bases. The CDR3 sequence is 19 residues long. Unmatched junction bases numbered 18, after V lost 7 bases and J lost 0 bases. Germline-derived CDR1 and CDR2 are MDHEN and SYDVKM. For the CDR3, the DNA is TGTGCCAGCATTCCAAGCAGGACAGGCAAGATGAGCTCCTACAATGAGCAGTTCTTC. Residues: CASIPSRTGKMSSYNEQFF.

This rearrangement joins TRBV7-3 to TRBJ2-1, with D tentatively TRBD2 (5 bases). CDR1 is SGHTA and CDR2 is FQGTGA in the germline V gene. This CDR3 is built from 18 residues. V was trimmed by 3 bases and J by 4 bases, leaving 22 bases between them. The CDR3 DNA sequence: TGTGCCAGCAGCTTGCGCAGTTCCTCGATCCGAGGGTACAATGAGCAGTTCTTC. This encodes CASSLRSSSIRGYNEQFF.

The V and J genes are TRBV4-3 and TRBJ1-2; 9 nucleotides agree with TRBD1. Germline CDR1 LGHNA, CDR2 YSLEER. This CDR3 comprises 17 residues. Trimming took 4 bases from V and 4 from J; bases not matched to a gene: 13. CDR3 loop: CASSPPGQGVSSYGYTF. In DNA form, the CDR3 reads TGCGCCAGCAGCCCACCGGGACAGGGTGTATCAAGCTATGGCTACACCTTC.

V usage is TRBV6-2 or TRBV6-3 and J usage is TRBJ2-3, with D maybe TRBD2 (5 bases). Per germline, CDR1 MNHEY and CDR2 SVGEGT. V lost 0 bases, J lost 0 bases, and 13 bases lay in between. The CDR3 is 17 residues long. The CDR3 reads CASSYSVASSSTDTQYF. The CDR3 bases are TGTGCCAGCAGTTACTCGGTAGCGTCGTCTAGCACAGATACGCAGTATTTT.

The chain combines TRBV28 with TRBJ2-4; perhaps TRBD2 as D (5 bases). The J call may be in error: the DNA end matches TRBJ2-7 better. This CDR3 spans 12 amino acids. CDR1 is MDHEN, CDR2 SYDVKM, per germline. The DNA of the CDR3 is TGTGCCGCGGGTTTAGGCCTCGACGAGCAGTACTTC. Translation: CAAGLGLDEQYF.

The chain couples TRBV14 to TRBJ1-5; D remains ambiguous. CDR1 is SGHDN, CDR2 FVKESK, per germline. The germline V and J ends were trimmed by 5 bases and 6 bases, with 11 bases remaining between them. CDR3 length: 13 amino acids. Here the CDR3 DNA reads TGTGCCAGCAGCACGGGTCCCCTTCAGCCCCAGCATTTT. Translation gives CASSTGPLQPQHF.

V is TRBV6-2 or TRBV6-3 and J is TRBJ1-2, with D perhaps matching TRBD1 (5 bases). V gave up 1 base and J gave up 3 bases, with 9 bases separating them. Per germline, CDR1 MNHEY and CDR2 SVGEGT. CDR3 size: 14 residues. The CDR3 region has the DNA TGTGCCAGCAGTTACTTGGGGACGTACTATGGCTACACCTTC. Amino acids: CASSYLGTYYGYTF.

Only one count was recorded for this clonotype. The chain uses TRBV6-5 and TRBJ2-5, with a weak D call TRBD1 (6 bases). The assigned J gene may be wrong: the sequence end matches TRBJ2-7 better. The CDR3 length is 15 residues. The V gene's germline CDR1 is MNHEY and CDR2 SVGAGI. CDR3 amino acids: CASSERGGPNYEQYF. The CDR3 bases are TGTGCCAGCTCTGAGCGTGGGGGCCCCAACTACGAGCAGTACTTC.

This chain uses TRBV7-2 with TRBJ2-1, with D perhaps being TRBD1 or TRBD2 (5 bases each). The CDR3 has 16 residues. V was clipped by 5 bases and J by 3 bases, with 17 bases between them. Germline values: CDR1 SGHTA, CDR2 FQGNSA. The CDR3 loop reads CASSPQGPQGYNEQFF. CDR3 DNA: TGTGCCAGCAGCCCTCAGGGACCCCAAGGCTACAATGAGCAGTTCTTC.

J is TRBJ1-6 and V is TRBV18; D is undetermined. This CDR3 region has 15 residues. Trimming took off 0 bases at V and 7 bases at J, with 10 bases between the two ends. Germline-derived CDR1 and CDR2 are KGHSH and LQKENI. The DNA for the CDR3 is TGTGCCAGCTCACCACCGGGCGGTCACAATTCACCCCTCCACTTT. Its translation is CASSPPGGHNSPLHF.

CDR3 protein: CSASVLAGGRHSTDTQYF. In DNA form, the CDR3 reads TGCAGTGCTAGCGTACTAGCGGGGGGCCGGCATAGCACAGATACGCAGTATTTT. V is TRBV20-1 and J is TRBJ2-3; 12 bases match TRBD2. This CDR3 region has 18 residues. Germline V gene lookup returns CDR1 DFQATT and CDR2 SNEGSKA (reference sequence). Trimming at V came to 3 bases and at J to 0 bases, leaving 10 bases not matched to a gene.